The 22 T cell receptor beta chains below were found in one sample sequenced in a study of spatial heterogeneity in lung cancer. Sample time point: blood at routine non-recurrence follow-up after resection. Unsorted samples of tumor, nontumor lung or frozen PBMC had their whole RNA sequenced. TCRdb ran MiXCR on the 5' RACE reads and lists one entry per CDR3 protein. The repertoire holds around 110,000 distinct CDR3 sequences, roughly an eighth seen once, with around 16% in the top ten. The sample in question was PBMCs, obtained at follow-up. These receptors originate from a male donor with early-stage non-small cell lung cancer.

This clonotype was seen ten or more times. The CDR3: CASSLRDRGSGELFF. In nucleotides, the CDR3 is TGTGCCAGCAGCTTACGGGACAGGGGGTCCGGGGAGCTGTTTTTT. The rearrangement joins TRBV7-3 to TRBJ2-2; TRBD1 agrees at 11 bases. Unmatched junction bases numbered 2, after V lost 2 bases and J lost 6 bases. Germline V gene data show CDR1 as SGHTA and CDR2 as FQGTGA. This CDR3 contains 15 residues.

In this sample, this clonotype turned up a few times. The chain combines TRBV7-6 with TRBJ1-3; 8 nucleotides line up with TRBD1. This CDR3 comprises 16 residues. The trim removed 1 base at V and 1 base at J, leaving 3 bases unmatched. CDR1 SGHVS and CDR2 FNYEAQ come from the germline V gene. CDR3 DNA sequence: TGTGCCAGCAGCTTAGGGCGACAGGGGTCTGGAAACACCATATATTTT. The encoded protein is CASSLGRQGSGNTIYF. Based on the CDR3 plus reference TRBV7-6 and TRBJ1-3, the full variable domain is GAGVSQSPRYKVTKRGQDVALRCDPISGHVSLYWYRQALGQGPEFLTYFNYEAQQDKSGLPNDRFSAERPEGSISTLTIQRTEQRDSAMYRCASSLGRQGSGNTIYFGEGSWLTVV.

V gene TRBV27 combines with J gene TRBJ1-1, with TRBD1 matching over 8 bases. Germline V gene sequence: CDR1 MNHEY, CDR2 SMNVEV (reference sequence). The CDR3 has 17 residues. The V gene end was trimmed by 0 bases and the J gene end by 5 bases; junction bases not matched to a gene: 11. The CDR3 coding sequence is TGTGCCAGCAGTTTATCGACGAGTTCAGGGGGCAGGACTGAAGCTTTCTTT. Encoded protein: CASSLSTSSGGRTEAFF.

The sample holds a few counts of this clonotype. The V gene is TRBV7-9, the J gene TRBJ1-5; D perhaps matches TRBD1 (6 bases). The V and J ends lost 5 bases and 5 bases respectively, with 16 bases between them. Per germline, CDR1 SEHNR and CDR2 FQNEAQ (reference sequence). The CDR3 has 15 residues. The CDR3 sequence: CASSPRGGGDQPQHF. DNA for the CDR3: TGTGCCAGCAGCCCCCGGGGAGGGGGTGATCAGCCCCAGCATTTT.

This clonotype occurred a few times. The rearrangement joins TRBV28 to TRBJ2-3; the match to TRBD2 covers 7 bases. The junction had 7 bases not matched to a gene; V was cut back by 5 bases and J by 14 bases. The germline V gene has CDR1 MDHEN and CDR2 SYDVKM. The CDR3 consists of 11 residues. The CDR3 spells CASSDQRGGYF. CDR3 sequence (DNA): TGTGCCAGCAGTGATCAGCGGGGAGGGTATTTT.

This clonotype has ten or more counts. This chain joins TRBV10-3 and TRBJ1-4, with D unclear. Germline V gene data show CDR1 as ENHRY and CDR2 as SYGVKD. The CDR3 is made up of 13 amino acids. Trimming removed 3 bases from V and 4 bases from J, with 6 bases in between. The CDR3, as DNA: TGTGCCATCAGTGAAATGGATAATGAAAAACTGTTTTTT. It yields the protein CAISEMDNEKLFF.

The rearrangement joins TRBV18 to TRBJ2-1; 10 nucleotides agree with TRBD2. The V segment lost 0 bases and the J segment 9 bases; nucleotides outside the gene matches: 5. Germline lookup yields CDR1 KGHSH and CDR2 LQKENI. The CDR3 runs to 15 residues. The CDR3 loop is CASSPPSGGAGEQFF. For the CDR3, the DNA is TGTGCCAGCTCACCACCCAGCGGGGGGGCCGGTGAGCAGTTCTTC.

This clonotype was detected ten times or more. The J gene is TRBJ1-2, the V gene TRBV28; D remains ambiguous. The germline V and J ends were trimmed by 7 bases and 3 bases, with 12 bases remaining between them. Germline values: CDR1 MDHEN, CDR2 SYDVKM. The CDR3 is 13 residues long. The CDR3 loop reads CASKQRADYGYTF. The CDR3, as DNA: TGTGCCAGCAAGCAACGCGCGGACTATGGCTACACCTTC.

This clonotype has only a few counts. The chain recombines TRBV19 with TRBJ1-5; D unresolved. The V and J ends lost 10 bases and 2 bases respectively, with 9 bases between them. Germline CDR1 reads LNHDA; CDR2 reads SQIVND (reference sequence). There are 12 residues in the CDR3. This chain's CDR3 is CATKDGNQPQHF. CDR3 sequence (DNA): TGTGCCACCAAGGATGGCAATCAGCCCCAGCATTTT. The full variable domain, its missing parts supplied by reference TRBV19 and TRBJ1-5, is DGGITQSPKYLFRKEGQNVTLSCEQNLNHDAMYWYRQDPGQGLRLIYYSQIVNDFQKGDIAEGYSVSREKKESFPLTVTSAQKNPTAFYLCATKDGNQPQHFGDGTRLSIL.

This clonotype was detected a few times. The CDR3 DNA reads TGTGCCAGCAGCCCCCTAGGCAACAGGGTAGGGGGTGAAGCTTTCTTT. Amino acids: CASSPLGNRVGGEAFF. This rearrangement joins TRBV7-9 to TRBJ1-1, with TRBD1 as a possible D gene (6 bases). The germline V gene has CDR1 SEHNR and CDR2 FQNEAQ (reference sequence). This CDR3 has 16 residues. V was cut by 5 bases and J by 7 bases, with 23 bases left in between.

This clonotype was recorded at least ten times. V gene TRBV3-1 combines with J gene TRBJ2-2; D may be TRBD2 (5 bases). The CDR3 totals 17 residues. CDR1 is LGHDT, CDR2 YNNKEL, per germline (reference sequence). V dropped 2 bases and J dropped 4 bases, with 17 bases sitting between them. CDR3 region: CASSQTRGFRGTGELFF. CDR3 DNA: TGTGCCAGCAGCCAAACGCGAGGGTTCAGAGGCACCGGGGAGCTGTTTTTT.

The chain employs TRBV30 and TRBJ2-2; no reliable D call. Germline CDR1 is GTSNPN and CDR2 is SVGIG (reference sequence). The CDR3 has 11 amino acids. Trimming shortened V by 3 bases and J by 2 bases, and 1 base separated the two germline ends. CDR3 nucleotide sequence: TGTGCCTGGAGCAACACCGGGGAGCTGTTTTTT. Its protein product is CAWSNTGELFF.

The gene calls are TRBV18 and TRBJ2-5; 8 bases fit TRBD1. The germline V gene has CDR1 KGHSH and CDR2 LQKENI. Losses at the gene ends were 0 bases for V and 5 bases for J; bases not matched to a gene: 5. The CDR3 consists of 15 residues. CDR3 sequence reads: CASSPPNRGKETQYF. The CDR3 DNA follows: TGTGCCAGCTCACCACCGAACAGGGGGAAGGAGACCCAGTACTTC.

The genes are TRBV20-1 and TRBJ2-1, with D perhaps given as TRBD1 or TRBD2 (5 bases each). Trimming shortened V by 3 bases and J by 6 bases, and 9 bases separated the two germline ends. Germline assignment: CDR1 DFQATT and CDR2 SNEGSKA (reference sequence). The CDR3 length is 12 residues. CDR3 coding DNA: TGCAGTGCTAGGGGGGTGAGCAATGAGCAGTTCTTC. Translating gives CSARGVSNEQFF.

V and J are TRBV7-2 and TRBJ2-7, with 7 bases identical to TRBD1. Trimming took 4 bases from V and 6 from J; bases not matched to a gene: 6. Per germline, CDR1 SGHTA and CDR2 FQGNSA. The CDR3 totals 13 residues. CDR3 coding DNA: TGTGCCAGCAGCTCGGGACAGCTAGGCGAGCAGTACTTC. Translation: CASSSGQLGEQYF.

This clonotype was seen only a few times. This rearrangement joins TRBV20-1 to TRBJ2-3; TRBD2 matches at 10 bases. CDR1 DFQATT and CDR2 SNEGSKA come from the germline V gene (reference sequence). The V segment lost 6 bases and the J segment 4 bases; nucleotides outside the gene matches: 7. The CDR3 loop spans 14 amino acids. In DNA form, the CDR3 reads TGCAGTGCCCCCCTAGCGGGGGTGGCAGATACGCAGTATTTT. Protein sequence: CSAPLAGVADTQYF.

J is TRBJ2-5 and V is TRBV3-1; D uncertain. The V gene lost 1 base and the J gene lost 2 bases, with 8 bases spanning the gap. CDR1 LGHDT and CDR2 YNNKEL come from the germline V gene (reference sequence). CDR3 size: 14 residues. The CDR3 DNA reads as TGTGCCAGCAGCCAAGCTCAAGGGCAAGAGACCCAGTACTTC. Its protein is CASSQAQGQETQYF.

This clonotype came up once. The CDR3 protein is CASSPEGGLGQPQHF. Written as DNA, the CDR3 is TGTGCCAGCAGCCCCGAGGGGGGGCTAGGTCAGCCCCAGCATTTT. This chain joins TRBV6-6 and TRBJ1-5, with D possibly matching TRBD1 (6 bases). The germline V gene encodes CDR1 MNHNY and CDR2 SVGAGI (reference sequence). The CDR3 totals 15 residues. V was clipped by 6 bases and J by 6 bases, with 18 bases between them.

In its sample, this clonotype was seen many times. V and J are TRBV4-3 and TRBJ1-1; TRBD1 might be the D (5 bases). CDR1 and CDR2 from the germline V gene are LGHNA and YSLEER. V lost 0 bases, J lost 5 bases, and 13 bases lay in between. The CDR3 loop spans 15 amino acids. The CDR3 reads CASSQDVQGGTEAFF. In DNA, the CDR3 is TGCGCCAGCAGCCAAGATGTGCAGGGAGGGACTGAAGCTTTCTTT.

The V and J genes are TRBV28 and TRBJ2-3; D perhaps matches TRBD1 (6 bases). Germline CDR1 and CDR2: MDHEN and SYDVKM. The CDR3 covers 14 residues. Trimming took off 3 bases at V and 2 bases at J, with 9 bases between the two ends. In nucleotides, the CDR3 is TGTGCCAGCAGTTTTGCAGGGGTCACAGATACGCAGTATTTT. Protein: CASSFAGVTDTQYF.

This chain uses TRBV18 with TRBJ1-4; D is undetermined. The CDR3 has 15 amino acids. Germline V lookup: CDR1 KGHSH, CDR2 LQKENI. The ends were cut back, 0 bases at V and 7 bases at J, with 12 bases in the middle. Written as DNA, the CDR3 is TGTGCCAGCTCACCACCTGAGGGCCGGGGTGAAAAACTGTTTTTT. The encoded protein is CASSPPEGRGEKLFF.

This clonotype was counted at least ten times. J is TRBJ2-7 and V is TRBV4-3; a possible D gene is TRBD2 (6 bases). Germline CDR1 LGHNA, CDR2 YSLEER. The CDR3 length is 15 residues. The V end lost 0 bases, the J end lost 5 bases, and 14 bases lay between the germline ends. The CDR3, as DNA: TGCGCCAGCAGCCAAGAAGGAAGACTAGGCCACGAGCAGTACTTC. Its translation: CASSQEGRLGHEQYF.